This is a list of T cell receptor beta chains from one sample in a study of beta chain features in type 1 diabetes. Profiled with immunoSEQ multiplex PCR; TCRdb holds only in-frame clones, not every one. The sample has 400,000 to 500,000 clones, more than 11% seen once. What was sequenced was naive CD4+ T cells from blood. Every receptor here comes from a man younger than 40 in good health. Both conserved end residues are part of each CDR3. Each record gives: V gene, J gene, clone size, D gene, CDR3 protein, CDR3 DNA. The D gene is left open where the match is weak. Only some rows state a clone size, as once, few, many or a class for expanded clones.

v_gene: TRBV4-3; j_gene: TRBJ2-3; abundance: few; d_gene: -; CDR3aa: CASSRERGPLTGDTQYF; CDR3nt: TGCGCCAGCAGCCGAGAGAGAGGCCCCCTCACAGGAGATACGCAGTATTTT
v_gene: TRBV29-1; j_gene: TRBJ2-7; abundance: -; d_gene: -; CDR3aa: CSYRPNYYEQYF; CDR3nt: TGCAGCTATCGTCCGAATTACTACGAGCAGTACTTC
v_gene: TRBV4-2; j_gene: TRBJ2-1; abundance: few; d_gene: -; CDR3aa: CASSQDRGDEQFF; CDR3nt: TGTGCCAGCAGCCAAGATCGAGGGGATGAGCAGTTCTTC
v_gene: TRBV7-2; j_gene: TRBJ2-5; abundance: -; d_gene: TRBD2; CDR3aa: CASSQGRGRETQYF; CDR3nt: TGTGCCAGCAGCCAAGGTCGCGGGAGGGAGACCCAGTACTTC
v_gene: TRBV10-3; j_gene: TRBJ2-2; abundance: -; d_gene: -; CDR3aa: CAIGDQNTGELFF; CDR3nt: TGTGCCATCGGGGACCAGAACACCGGGGAGCTGTTTTTT
v_gene: TRBV7-9; j_gene: TRBJ2-3; abundance: few; d_gene: TRBD2; CDR3aa: CASSRSGRASDTQYF; CDR3nt: TGTGCCAGCAGCCGTAGCGGGAGGGCATCAGATACGCAGTATTTT
v_gene: TRBV4-3; j_gene: TRBJ2-4; abundance: -; d_gene: TRBD2; CDR3aa: CASSRGGSSNIQYF; CDR3nt: TGCGCCAGCAGCCGGGGGGGTAGCTCAAACATTCAGTACTTC
v_gene: TRBV5-6; j_gene: TRBJ2-5; abundance: -; d_gene: TRBD2; CDR3aa: CASSPVRGLAGVGETQYF; CDR3nt: TGTGCCAGCAGCCCCGTACGTGGACTAGCGGGAGTCGGTGAGACCCAGTACTTC
v_gene: TRBV7-2; j_gene: TRBJ1-2; abundance: -; d_gene: -; CDR3aa: CASSLEANNYGYTF; CDR3nt: TGTGCCAGCAGCTTAGAGGCCAACAACTATGGCTACACCTTC
v_gene: TRBV7-9; j_gene: TRBJ2-1; abundance: many; d_gene: -; CDR3aa: CASSLAPERNEQFF; CDR3nt: TGTGCCAGCAGCTTAGCGCCGGAGCGCAATGAGCAGTTCTTC
v_gene: TRBV5-1; j_gene: TRBJ2-5; abundance: few; d_gene: -; CDR3aa: CASSLEGETQYF; CDR3nt: TGCGCCAGCAGCTTGGAGGGGGAGACCCAGTACTTC
v_gene: TRBV11-3; j_gene: TRBJ1-2; abundance: -; d_gene: -; CDR3aa: CASSFAGTPNYGYTF; CDR3nt: TGTGCCAGCAGCTTTGCCGGGACGCCAAACTATGGCTACACCTTC
v_gene: TRBV30; j_gene: TRBJ1-2; abundance: -; d_gene: -; CDR3aa: CAWSVYLRAGYTF; CDR3nt: TGTGCCTGGAGTGTATACCTAAGAGCTGGCTACACCTTC
v_gene: TRBV7-9; j_gene: TRBJ2-5; abundance: few; d_gene: -; CDR3aa: CASSRSGRETQYF; CDR3nt: TGTGCCAGCAGTAGGAGCGGGCGGGAGACCCAGTACTTC
v_gene: TRBV10-3; j_gene: TRBJ1-2; abundance: -; d_gene: -; CDR3aa: CAISANPGPVDGYTF; CDR3nt: TGTGCCATCAGTGCAAACCCGGGCCCGGTGGATGGCTACACCTTC
v_gene: TRBV19; j_gene: TRBJ2-1; abundance: -; d_gene: TRBD2; CDR3aa: CASSAGGHEQFF; CDR3nt: TGTGCCAGTAGCGCGGGAGGCCACGAGCAGTTCTTC
v_gene: TRBV6-5; j_gene: TRBJ2-1; abundance: -; d_gene: -; CDR3aa: CASSYRRNEQFF; CDR3nt: TGTGCCAGCAGTTACAGACGAAATGAGCAGTTCTTC
v_gene: TRBV25-1; j_gene: TRBJ1-2; abundance: -; d_gene: -; CDR3aa: CASSDPGDGVNYGYTF; CDR3nt: TGTGCCAGCAGTGACCCAGGGGACGGCGTTAACTATGGCTACACCTTC
v_gene: TRBV7-2; j_gene: TRBJ2-5; abundance: -; d_gene: TRBD1; CDR3aa: CASSLAAQGAHETQYF; CDR3nt: TGTGCCAGCAGCTTAGCGGCACAGGGGGCGCATGAGACCCAGTACTTC
v_gene: TRBV13; j_gene: TRBJ2-3; abundance: -; d_gene: TRBD2; CDR3aa: CASSGLAGGPLNTQYF; CDR3nt: TGTGCCAGCTCGGGACTAGCGGGAGGGCCTTTGAATACGCAGTATTTT
v_gene: TRBV7-7; j_gene: TRBJ1-5; abundance: few; d_gene: -; CDR3aa: CASNRVQPQHF; CDR3nt: TGTGCTAGCAACAGGGTCCAGCCCCAGCATTTT
v_gene: TRBV29-1; j_gene: TRBJ2-5; abundance: few; d_gene: -; CDR3aa: CSVITGTPQETQYF; CDR3nt: TGCAGCGTTATAACCGGGACACCACAAGAGACCCAGTACTTC
v_gene: TRBV7-2; j_gene: TRBJ2-3; abundance: -; d_gene: TRBD1; CDR3aa: CASSLVRGPTDTQYF; CDR3nt: TGTGCCAGCAGCTTAGTTAGGGGGCCGACAGATACGCAGTATTTT
v_gene: TRBV9; j_gene: TRBJ2-3; abundance: few; d_gene: TRBD2; CDR3aa: CASSVPLAGGDTDTQYF; CDR3nt: TGTGCCAGCAGCGTCCCCCTAGCGGGAGGCGACACAGATACGCAGTATTTT
v_gene: TRBV9; j_gene: TRBJ1-2; abundance: few; d_gene: TRBD1; CDR3aa: CASSVDGQGYGYTF; CDR3nt: TGTGCCAGCAGCGTAGACGGACAGGGCTATGGCTACACCTTC
v_gene: TRBV29-1; j_gene: TRBJ2-4; abundance: few; d_gene: TRBD1; CDR3aa: CRVADRETLKIAKNIQYF; CDR3nt: TGCAGAGTCGCCGACAGGGAAACCCTCAAAATAGCCAAAAACATTCAGTACTTC
v_gene: TRBV27; j_gene: TRBJ2-3; abundance: few; d_gene: TRBD1; CDR3aa: CASSPDRGIFSTDTQYF; CDR3nt: TGTGCCAGCAGCCCTGACAGGGGTATTTTTAGCACAGATACGCAGTATTTT
v_gene: TRBV7-8; j_gene: TRBJ1-2; abundance: few; d_gene: -; CDR3aa: CASSSGGYGYTF; CDR3nt: TGTGCCAGCAGCAGCGGGGGCTATGGCTACACCTTC
v_gene: TRBV4-3; j_gene: TRBJ2-1; abundance: few; d_gene: TRBD2; CDR3aa: CASSQITSDNEQFF; CDR3nt: TGCGCCAGCAGCCAAATTACTAGCGACAATGAGCAGTTCTTC
v_gene: TRBV7-2; j_gene: TRBJ1-2; abundance: -; d_gene: -; CDR3aa: CASSLSPNRDYGYTF; CDR3nt: TGTGCCAGCAGCTTAAGTCCCAACCGGGACTATGGCTACACCTTC
v_gene: TRBV5-4; j_gene: TRBJ1-2; abundance: many; d_gene: -; CDR3aa: CASRRTTEVYGYTF; CDR3nt: TGTGCCAGCAGGCGTACTACAGAGGTCTATGGCTACACCTTC
v_gene: TRBV4-1; j_gene: TRBJ2-7; abundance: few; d_gene: -; CDR3aa: CASSQDPRAGRYEQYF; CDR3nt: TGCGCCAGCAGCCAAGACCCCAGGGCGGGGAGGTACGAGCAGTACTTC
v_gene: TRBV14; j_gene: TRBJ2-3; abundance: -; d_gene: TRBD2; CDR3aa: CASSVTRGGRTDTQYF; CDR3nt: TGTGCCAGCAGCGTAACTCGGGGGGGCAGGACAGATACGCAGTATTTT
v_gene: TRBV25-1; j_gene: TRBJ2-5; abundance: few; d_gene: -; CDR3aa: CASSPQETQYF; CDR3nt: TGTGCCAGCAGTCCTCAAGAGACCCAGTACTTC
v_gene: TRBV6-6; j_gene: TRBJ2-1; abundance: -; d_gene: -; CDR3aa: CASSPTGPTSGEQFF; CDR3nt: TGTGCCAGCAGCCCCACGGGACCGACCAGCGGTGAGCAGTTCTTC
v_gene: TRBV18; j_gene: TRBJ2-5; abundance: few; d_gene: -; CDR3aa: CASSPRRTGTQETQYF; CDR3nt: TGTGCCAGCTCACCGCGTCGCACCGGGACACAAGAGACCCAGTACTTC
v_gene: TRBV7-2; j_gene: TRBJ2-5; abundance: few; d_gene: TRBD1; CDR3aa: CASSQGEETQYF; CDR3nt: TGTGCCAGCAGCCAGGGGGAAGAGACCCAGTACTTC
v_gene: TRBV7-2; j_gene: TRBJ2-5; abundance: few; d_gene: -; CDR3aa: CASSFTRFQETQYF; CDR3nt: TGTGCCAGCAGCTTTACAAGGTTCCAAGAGACCCAGTACTTC
v_gene: TRBV7-6; j_gene: TRBJ2-1; abundance: -; d_gene: -; CDR3aa: CASSPDSLTLFF; CDR3nt: TGTGCCAGCAGCCCGGACAGCCTTACGCTGTTCTTC
v_gene: TRBV15; j_gene: TRBJ1-2; abundance: -; d_gene: -; CDR3aa: CATAAAANYGYTF; CDR3nt: TGTGCCACCGCGGCAGCAGCTAACTATGGCTACACCTTC
v_gene: TRBV30; j_gene: TRBJ2-2; abundance: few; d_gene: TRBD2; CDR3aa: CAWSRLASNTGELFF; CDR3nt: TGTGCCTGGAGTCGACTAGCGTCGAACACCGGGGAGCTGTTTTTT